This section outlines one T cell receptor (beta chain) sequence together with its context. Its antigen is unidentified. Trimming shortened V by 4 bases and J by 7 bases, and 18 bases separated the two germline ends. Per the germline V gene, CDR1 is SGHRS and CDR2 is YFSETQ. CDR3 length: 14 residues. The sample belongs to a study of brain T cells in children with intractable seizures. Study-wide results and limits: Pre- and post-surgery blood differed in depth, so pre-surgery absences may be undersampling. Top 50 brain clonotypes included both public and private clones. Patients' HCMV serostatus was unknown; virus specificity rests on CDR3 similarity alone.

Produced via immunoSEQ multiplex PCR; TCRdb's table is partial and in-frame only. The table has approximately 1,500 clones, roughly four fifths seen once. The sequenced cases were selected for having the highest brain T cell transcript signatures. Pre-surgery treatment included at least one anti-epileptic drug. The origin of this receptor is a boy younger than 18 with focal cortical dysplasia and intractable seizures. The sequenced sample was resected brain tissue, obtained at surgery. The chain uses TRBV5-1 and TRBJ2-7; possibly TRBD1 for D (6 bases). The chain's CDR3 is CASSVDRPQGEQYF. The CDR3 nucleotides read TGCGCCAGCAGCGTGGACAGACCCCAGGGGGAGCAGTACTTC.